The T cell receptor (beta chain) described here comes from a study of metastatic and nonmetastatic thyroid tumors. Original handling: A classifier of distant metastasis in papillary thyroid cancer was built from CDR3 differences (across clinicopathological groups). TCRdb re-called clones via MiXCR from the PCR reads. The V and J calls, along with clone size, are taken from TCRdb and not from the paper's own processing. Seen here are about 35,000 clones, roughly 18% observed once, and the top ten hold around 20%. Ahead of thyroid surgery, no patient had received treatment of any kind. The receptor was derived from a female donor with papillary thyroid cancer or a benign thyroid nodule (not recorded which). Some clones in this sample may be carry-over from other donors' samples. The specimen sequenced was blood.

The CDR3 region has the DNA TGCGCCAGCAGCCCTAACCCAGCCATCTATGGCTACACCTTC. Encoded protein: CASSPNPAIYGYTF. The rearrangement joins TRBV5-1 to TRBJ1-2, with D hard to call. The CDR3 contains 14 residues. V lost 4 bases and J lost 4, with 14 bases in between. Germline-derived CDR1 and CDR2 are SGHRS and YFSETQ.